This T cell receptor beta chain emerged from a study of OX40 agonist ivuxolimab in advanced cancers. Some clones are missing from TCRdb's copy, which holds only in-frame ones; the method was immunoSEQ multiplex PCR. The table lists 60,000 to 70,000 clones, 75% to 85% of them singletons. There are 14 residues in the CDR3. Germline assignment: CDR1 SGHTA and CDR2 FQGNSA. V lost 0 bases and J lost 0, with 6 bases in between. This receptor was obtained from an adult with an advanced solid tumor such as melanoma, head and neck, liver or kidney cancer. Source: CD4+ or CD8+ T cells sorted from blood, taken in a trial of the OX40 agonist ivuxolimab. The chain carries TRBV7-2 and TRBJ2-7; no firm D call. The CDR3 coding sequence is TGTGCCAGCAGCTTAGCGACGAACTCCTACGAGCAGTACTTC. It is translated as CASSLATNSYEQYF.